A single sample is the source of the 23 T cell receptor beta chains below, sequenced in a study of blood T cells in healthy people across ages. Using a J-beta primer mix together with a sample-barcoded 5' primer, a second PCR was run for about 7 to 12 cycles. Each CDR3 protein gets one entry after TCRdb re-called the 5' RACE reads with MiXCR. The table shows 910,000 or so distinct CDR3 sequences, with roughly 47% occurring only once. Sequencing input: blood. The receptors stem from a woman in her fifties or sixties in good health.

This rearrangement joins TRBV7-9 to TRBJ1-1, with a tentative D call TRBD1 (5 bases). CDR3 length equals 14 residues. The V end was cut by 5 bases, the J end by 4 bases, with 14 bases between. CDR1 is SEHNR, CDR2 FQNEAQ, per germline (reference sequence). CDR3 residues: CASSPQVLGTEAFF. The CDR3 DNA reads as TGTGCCAGCAGCCCACAGGTTCTCGGCACTGAAGCTTTCTTT.

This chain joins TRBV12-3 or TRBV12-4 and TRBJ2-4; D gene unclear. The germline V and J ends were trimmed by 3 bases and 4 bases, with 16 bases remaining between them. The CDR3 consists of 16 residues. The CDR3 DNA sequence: TGTGCCAGCAGTTTGAACCCTGGGATGGATAAAAACATTCAGTACTTC. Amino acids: CASSLNPGMDKNIQYF.

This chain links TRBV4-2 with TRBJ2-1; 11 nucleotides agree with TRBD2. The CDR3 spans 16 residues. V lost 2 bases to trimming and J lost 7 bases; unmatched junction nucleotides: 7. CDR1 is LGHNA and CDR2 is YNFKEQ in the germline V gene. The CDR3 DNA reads TGTGCCAGCAGCCAATCTATAGCGGGAGGGTCAAATGAGCAGTTCTTC. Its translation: CASSQSIAGGSNEQFF.

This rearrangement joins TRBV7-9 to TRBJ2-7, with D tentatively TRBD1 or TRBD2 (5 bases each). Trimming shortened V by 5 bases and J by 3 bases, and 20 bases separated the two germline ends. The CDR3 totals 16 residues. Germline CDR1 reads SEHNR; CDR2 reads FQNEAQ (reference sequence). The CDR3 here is CASSGSIRDGNYEQYF. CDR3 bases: TGTGCCAGCAGCGGCAGTATTCGGGACGGGAACTACGAGCAGTACTTC.

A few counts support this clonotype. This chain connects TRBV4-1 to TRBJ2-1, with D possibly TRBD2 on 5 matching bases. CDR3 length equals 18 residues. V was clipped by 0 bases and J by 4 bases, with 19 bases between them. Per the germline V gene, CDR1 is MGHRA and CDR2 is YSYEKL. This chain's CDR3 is CASSQEALAGWSYNEQFF. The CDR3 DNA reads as TGCGCCAGCAGCCAAGAGGCTCTTGCGGGCTGGAGTTACAATGAGCAGTTCTTC.

CDR3 protein: CASSADGNTEAFF. Here the CDR3 DNA reads TGTGCCAGCAGTGCGGACGGCAACACTGAAGCTTTCTTT. The chain combines TRBV12-3 or TRBV12-4 with TRBJ1-1; no clear D. This CDR3 contains 13 residues. With 5 bases removed from V and 2 bases from J, the gap between germline ends came to 9 bases.

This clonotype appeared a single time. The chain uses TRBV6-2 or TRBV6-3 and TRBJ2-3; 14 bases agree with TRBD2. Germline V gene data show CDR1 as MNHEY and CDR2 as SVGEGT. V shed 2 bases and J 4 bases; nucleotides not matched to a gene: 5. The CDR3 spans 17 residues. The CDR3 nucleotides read TGTGCCAGCAGTTACGGGACTAGCGGGAGTAGGTCAGATACGCAGTATTTT. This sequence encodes CASSYGTSGSRSDTQYF.

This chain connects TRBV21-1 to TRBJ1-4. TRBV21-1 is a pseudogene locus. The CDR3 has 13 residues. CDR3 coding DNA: TGTGCCAGCGAGCCAGCACGGAGTGAAAAACTGTTTTTT. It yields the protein CASEPARSEKLFF.

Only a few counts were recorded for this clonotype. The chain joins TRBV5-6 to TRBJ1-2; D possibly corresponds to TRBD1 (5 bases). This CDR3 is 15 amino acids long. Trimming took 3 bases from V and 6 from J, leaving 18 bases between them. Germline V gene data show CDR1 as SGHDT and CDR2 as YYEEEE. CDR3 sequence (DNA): TGTGCCAGCAGCTGGGTCAACCAGGGACCGGATGGCTACACCTTC. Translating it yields CASSWVNQGPDGYTF.

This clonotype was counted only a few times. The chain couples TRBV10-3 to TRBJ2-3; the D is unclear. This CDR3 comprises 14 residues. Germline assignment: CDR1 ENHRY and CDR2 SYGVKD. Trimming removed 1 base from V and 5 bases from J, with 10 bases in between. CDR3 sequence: CAISEYGDEDTQYF. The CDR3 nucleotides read TGTGCCATCAGTGAGTATGGGGATGAAGATACGCAGTATTTT.

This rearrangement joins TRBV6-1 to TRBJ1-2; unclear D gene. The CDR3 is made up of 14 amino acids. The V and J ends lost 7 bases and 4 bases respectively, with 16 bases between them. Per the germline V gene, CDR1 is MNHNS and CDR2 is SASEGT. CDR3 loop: CASIKDRTAYGYTF. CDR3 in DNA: TGTGCCAGCATTAAGGATCGGACGGCCTATGGCTACACCTTC.

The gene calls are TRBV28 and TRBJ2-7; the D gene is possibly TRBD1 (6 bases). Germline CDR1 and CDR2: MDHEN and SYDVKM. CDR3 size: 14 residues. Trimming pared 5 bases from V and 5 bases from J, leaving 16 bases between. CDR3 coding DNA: TGTGCCAGCAGTCCGGGACACCCTCGGGACGAGCAGTACTTC. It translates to CASSPGHPRDEQYF.

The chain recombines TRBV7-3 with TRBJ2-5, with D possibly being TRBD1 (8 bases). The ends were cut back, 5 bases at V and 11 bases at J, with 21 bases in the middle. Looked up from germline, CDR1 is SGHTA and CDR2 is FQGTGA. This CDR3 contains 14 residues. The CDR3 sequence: CASSPRGRETEQYF. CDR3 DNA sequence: TGTGCCAGCAGCCCCAGGGGGCGGGAGACTGAGCAGTACTTC.

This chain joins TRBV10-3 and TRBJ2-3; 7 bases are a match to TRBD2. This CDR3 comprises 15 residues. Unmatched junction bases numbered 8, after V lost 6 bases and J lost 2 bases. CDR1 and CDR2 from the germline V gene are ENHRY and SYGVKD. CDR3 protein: CAISGGTPPTDTQYF. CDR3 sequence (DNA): TGTGCCATCAGCGGGGGGACTCCCCCCACAGATACGCAGTATTTT.

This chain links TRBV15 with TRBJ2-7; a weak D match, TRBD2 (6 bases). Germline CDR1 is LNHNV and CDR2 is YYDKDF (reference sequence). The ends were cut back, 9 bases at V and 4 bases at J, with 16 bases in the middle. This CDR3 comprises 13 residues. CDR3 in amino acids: CATRLGGTYEQYF. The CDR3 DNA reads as TGTGCCACGAGACTAGGAGGCACTTACGAGCAGTACTTC.

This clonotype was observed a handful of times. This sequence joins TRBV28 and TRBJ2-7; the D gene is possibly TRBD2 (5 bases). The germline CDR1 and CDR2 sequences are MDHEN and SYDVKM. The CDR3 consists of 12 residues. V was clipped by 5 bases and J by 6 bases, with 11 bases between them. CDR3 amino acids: CASSVGGVEQYF. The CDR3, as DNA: TGTGCCAGCAGTGTCGGAGGTGTCGAGCAGTACTTC.

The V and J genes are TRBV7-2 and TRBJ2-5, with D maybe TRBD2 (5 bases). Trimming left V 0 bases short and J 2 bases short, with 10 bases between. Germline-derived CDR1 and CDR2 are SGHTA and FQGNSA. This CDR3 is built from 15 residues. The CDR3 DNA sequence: TGTGCCAGCAGCTTAGCCCTAACTAGACAAGAGACCCAGTACTTC. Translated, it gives CASSLALTRQETQYF.

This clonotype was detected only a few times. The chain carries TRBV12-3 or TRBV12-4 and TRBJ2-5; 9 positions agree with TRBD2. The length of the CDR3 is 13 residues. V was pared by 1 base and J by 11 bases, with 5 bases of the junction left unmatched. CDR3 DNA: TGTGCCAGCAGTTTAGGGTCGCGGGGGGGGCAGTACTTC. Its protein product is CASSLGSRGGQYF.

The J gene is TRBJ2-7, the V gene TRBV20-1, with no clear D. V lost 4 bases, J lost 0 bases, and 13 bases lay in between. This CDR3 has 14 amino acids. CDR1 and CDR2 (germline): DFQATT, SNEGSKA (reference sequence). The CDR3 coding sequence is TGCAGTGCTAATAGTGAGTGGAGCTCCTACGAGCAGTACTTC. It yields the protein CSANSEWSSYEQYF.

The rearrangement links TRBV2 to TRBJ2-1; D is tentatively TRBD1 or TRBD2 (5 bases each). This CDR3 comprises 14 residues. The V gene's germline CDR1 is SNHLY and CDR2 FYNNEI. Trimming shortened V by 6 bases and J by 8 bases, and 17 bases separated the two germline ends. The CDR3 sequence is CASRRGDPPHEQFF. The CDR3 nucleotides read TGTGCCAGCAGACGAGGGGACCCTCCCCATGAGCAGTTCTTC.

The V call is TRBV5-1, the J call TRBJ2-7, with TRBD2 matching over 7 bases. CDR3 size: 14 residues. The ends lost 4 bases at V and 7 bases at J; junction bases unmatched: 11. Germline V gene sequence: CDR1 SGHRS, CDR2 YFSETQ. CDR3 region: CASSNPGLLNEQYF. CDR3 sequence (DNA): TGCGCCAGCAGCAATCCGGGACTATTGAATGAGCAGTACTTC.

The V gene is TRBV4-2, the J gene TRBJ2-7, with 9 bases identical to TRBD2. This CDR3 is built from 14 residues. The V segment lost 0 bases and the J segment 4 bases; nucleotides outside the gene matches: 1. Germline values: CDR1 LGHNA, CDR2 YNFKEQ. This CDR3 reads CASSQDSGRYEQYF. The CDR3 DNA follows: TGTGCCAGCAGCCAAGATAGCGGGAGATACGAGCAGTACTTC.

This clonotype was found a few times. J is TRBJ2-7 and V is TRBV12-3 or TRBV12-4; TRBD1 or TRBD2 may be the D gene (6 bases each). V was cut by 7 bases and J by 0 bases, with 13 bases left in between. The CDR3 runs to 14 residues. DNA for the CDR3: TGTGCCAGCACGGCGGGACATTCCTCCTACGAGCAGTACTTC. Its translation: CASTAGHSSYEQYF.